The text below deals with one T cell receptor (beta chain). This CDR3 region has 13 residues. Germline V gene sequence: CDR1 SGHNT, CDR2 YENEEA. V was cut by 5 bases and J by 2 bases, with 7 bases left in between. Participants came from about 23 US areas, aged about 18 to 100 years. Cohorts were based on clinical histories the participants reported. The sample is drawn from a study of blood T cell repertoires in COVID-19. As for the study in general: Both acute and convalescent COVID-19 samples were obtained from the United States, Italy and Spain. From T cells, B-cell-depleted T cells, or PBMCs came the material, which was cDNA or gDNA.

Sequenced by immunoSEQ multiplex PCR; TCRdb stores in-frame clones only, minus some. The sample yields 250,000 to 300,000 clones, about 80% seen once. The sequenced sample consisted of PBMCs or T cells enriched from blood (not recorded which). The chain links TRBV11-3 to TRBJ1-5; D is perhaps TRBD1 (5 bases). The sequence was collected from a man aged 50 to 60 who had recovered from COVID-19. In nucleotides, the CDR3 is TGTGCCAGCAGCCAGACAGGCAATCAGCCCCAGCATTTT. As protein: CASSQTGNQPQHF.